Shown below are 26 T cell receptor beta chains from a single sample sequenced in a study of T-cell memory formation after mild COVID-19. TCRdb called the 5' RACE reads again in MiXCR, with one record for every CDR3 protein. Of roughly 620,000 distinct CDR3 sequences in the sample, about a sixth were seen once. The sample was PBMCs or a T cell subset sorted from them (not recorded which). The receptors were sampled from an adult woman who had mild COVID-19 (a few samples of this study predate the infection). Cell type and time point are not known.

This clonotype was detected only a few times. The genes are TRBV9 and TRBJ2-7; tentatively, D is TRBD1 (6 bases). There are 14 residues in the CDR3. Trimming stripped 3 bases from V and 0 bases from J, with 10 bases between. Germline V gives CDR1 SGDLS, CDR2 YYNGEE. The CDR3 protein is CASSEGQSSYEQYF. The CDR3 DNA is TGTGCCAGCAGCGAAGGACAGAGCTCCTACGAGCAGTACTTC.

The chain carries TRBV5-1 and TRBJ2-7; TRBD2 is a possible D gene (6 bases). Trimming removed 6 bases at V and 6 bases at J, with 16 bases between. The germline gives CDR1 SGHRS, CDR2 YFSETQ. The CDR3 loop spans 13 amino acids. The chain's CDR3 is CASTASEGGEQYF. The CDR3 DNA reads TGCGCCAGCACAGCGTCGGAGGGTGGCGAGCAGTACTTC.

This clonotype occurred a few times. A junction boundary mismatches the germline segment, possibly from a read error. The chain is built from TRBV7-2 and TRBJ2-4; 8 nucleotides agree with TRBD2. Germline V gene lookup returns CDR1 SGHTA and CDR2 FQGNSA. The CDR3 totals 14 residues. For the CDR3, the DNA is TGTGCCAGCAGCTTAGGAGGCAGCGGGAGTTGGGTAGCTTTC. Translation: CASSLGGSGSWVAF.

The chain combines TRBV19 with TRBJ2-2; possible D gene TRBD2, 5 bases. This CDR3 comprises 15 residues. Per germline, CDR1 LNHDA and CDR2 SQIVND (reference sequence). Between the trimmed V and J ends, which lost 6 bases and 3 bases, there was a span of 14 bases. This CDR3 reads CASSPPPRDTGELFF. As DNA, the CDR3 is TGTGCCAGTAGCCCTCCCCCGAGGGACACCGGGGAGCTGTTTTTT.

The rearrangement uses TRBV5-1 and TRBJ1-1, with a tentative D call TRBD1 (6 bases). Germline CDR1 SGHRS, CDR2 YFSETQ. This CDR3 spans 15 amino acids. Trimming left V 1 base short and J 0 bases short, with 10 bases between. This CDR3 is CASSLKGDMNTEAFF. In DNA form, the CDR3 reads TGCGCCAGCAGCTTGAAGGGGGACATGAACACTGAAGCTTTCTTT.

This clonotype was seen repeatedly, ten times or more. The CDR3 DNA reads TGCAGCGTCTCCGAAGGATGGACAGCTTCGGGGGATACGCAGTATTTT. Amino acids: CSVSEGWTASGDTQYF. This chain links TRBV29-1 with TRBJ2-3, with D perhaps TRBD1 (6 bases). The V gene's germline CDR1 is SQVTM and CDR2 ANQGSEA. The CDR3 length is 16 residues. V was shortened by 6 bases and J by 6 bases, with 25 bases between the two germline ends.

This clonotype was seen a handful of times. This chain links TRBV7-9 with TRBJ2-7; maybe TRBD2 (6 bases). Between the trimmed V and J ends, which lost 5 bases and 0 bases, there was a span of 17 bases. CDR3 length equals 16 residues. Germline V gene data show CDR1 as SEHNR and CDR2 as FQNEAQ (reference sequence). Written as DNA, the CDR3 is TGTGCCAGCAGCCCCACGGGGGACTGGAGCTCCTACGAGCAGTACTTC. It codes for CASSPTGDWSSYEQYF.

For the CDR3, the DNA is TGTGCCACCAGCAGAGATCAGGCAGGGACAGGCTACACCTTC. Its protein is CATSRDQAGTGYTF. The rearrangement uses TRBV15 and TRBJ1-2; TRBD1 is a possible D gene (6 bases). V was shortened by 0 bases and J by 8 bases, with 13 bases between the two germline ends. The V gene's germline CDR1 is LNHNV and CDR2 YYDKDF (reference sequence). The CDR3 consists of 14 residues.

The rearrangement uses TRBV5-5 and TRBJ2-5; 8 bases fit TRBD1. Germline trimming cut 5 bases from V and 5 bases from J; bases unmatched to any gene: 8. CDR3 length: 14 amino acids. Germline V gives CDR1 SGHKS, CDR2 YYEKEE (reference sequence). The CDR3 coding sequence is TGTGCCAGCAGAACCCCCGGACAGGGTGAGACCCAGTACTTC. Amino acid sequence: CASRTPGQGETQYF.

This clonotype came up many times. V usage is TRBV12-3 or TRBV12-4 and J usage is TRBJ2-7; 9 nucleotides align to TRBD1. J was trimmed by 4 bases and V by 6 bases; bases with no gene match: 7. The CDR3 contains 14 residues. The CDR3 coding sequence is TGTGCCAGCAGGGACGGGACAGGGAATTACGAGCAGTACTTC. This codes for CASRDGTGNYEQYF.

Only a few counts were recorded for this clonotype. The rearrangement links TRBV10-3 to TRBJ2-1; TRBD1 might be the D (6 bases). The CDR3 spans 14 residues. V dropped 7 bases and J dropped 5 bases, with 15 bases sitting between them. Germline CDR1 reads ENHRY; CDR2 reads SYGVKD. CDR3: CAITTGTRNNEQFF. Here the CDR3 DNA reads TGTGCCATCACAACCGGGACAAGAAACAATGAGCAGTTCTTC.

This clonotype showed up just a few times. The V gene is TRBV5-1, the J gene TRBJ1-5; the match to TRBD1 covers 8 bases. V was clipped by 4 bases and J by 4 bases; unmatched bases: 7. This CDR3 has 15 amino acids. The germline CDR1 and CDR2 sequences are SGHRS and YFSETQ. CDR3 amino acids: CASSPLTGANQPQHF. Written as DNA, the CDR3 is TGCGCCAGCAGCCCATTGACAGGGGCTAATCAGCCCCAGCATTTT.

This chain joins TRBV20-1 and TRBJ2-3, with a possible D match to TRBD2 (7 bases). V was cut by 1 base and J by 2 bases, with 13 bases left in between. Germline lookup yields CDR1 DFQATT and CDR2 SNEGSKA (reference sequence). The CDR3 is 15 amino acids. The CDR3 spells CSARGGRGHTDTQYF. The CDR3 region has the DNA TGCAGTGCTAGAGGAGGGAGGGGACACACAGATACGCAGTATTTT.

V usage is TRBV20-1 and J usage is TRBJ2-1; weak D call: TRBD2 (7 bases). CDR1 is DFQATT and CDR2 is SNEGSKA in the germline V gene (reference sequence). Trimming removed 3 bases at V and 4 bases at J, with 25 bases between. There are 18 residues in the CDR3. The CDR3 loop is CSASGAGVIAGVYNEQFF. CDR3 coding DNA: TGCAGTGCTAGTGGGGCAGGGGTGATAGCGGGCGTATACAATGAGCAGTTCTTC.

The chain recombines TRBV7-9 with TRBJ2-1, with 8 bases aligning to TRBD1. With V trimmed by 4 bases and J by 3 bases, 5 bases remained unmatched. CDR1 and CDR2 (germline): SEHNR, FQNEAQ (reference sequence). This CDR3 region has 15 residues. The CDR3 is CASSSRQGFYNEQFF. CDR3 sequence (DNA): TGTGCCAGCAGCTCCCGACAGGGGTTCTACAATGAGCAGTTCTTC.

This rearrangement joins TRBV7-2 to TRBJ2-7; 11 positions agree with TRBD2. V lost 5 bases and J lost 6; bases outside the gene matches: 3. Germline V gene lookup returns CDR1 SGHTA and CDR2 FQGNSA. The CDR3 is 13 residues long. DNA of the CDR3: TGTGCCAGCAGCCACGGGACTAGCGGCGAGCAGTACTTC. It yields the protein CASSHGTSGEQYF.

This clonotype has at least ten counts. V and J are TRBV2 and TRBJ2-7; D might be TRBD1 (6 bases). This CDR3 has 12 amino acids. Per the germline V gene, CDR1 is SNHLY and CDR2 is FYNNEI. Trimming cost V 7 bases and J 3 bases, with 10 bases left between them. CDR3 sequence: CASTRGYYEQYF. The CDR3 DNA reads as TGTGCCAGCACCAGGGGATACTACGAGCAGTACTTC.

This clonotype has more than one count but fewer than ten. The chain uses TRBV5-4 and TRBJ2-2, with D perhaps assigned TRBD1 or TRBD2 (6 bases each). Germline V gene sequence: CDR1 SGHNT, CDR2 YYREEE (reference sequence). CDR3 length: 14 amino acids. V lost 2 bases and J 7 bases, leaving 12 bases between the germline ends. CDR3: CASSFPGAGGELFF. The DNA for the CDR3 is TGTGCCAGCAGCTTTCCGGGGGCCGGCGGGGAGCTGTTTTTT.

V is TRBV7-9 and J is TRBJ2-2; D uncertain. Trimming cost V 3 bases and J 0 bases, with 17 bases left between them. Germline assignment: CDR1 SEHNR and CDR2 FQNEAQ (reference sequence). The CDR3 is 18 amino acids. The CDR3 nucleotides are TGTGCCAGCAGCTTCAGGTGGATCCGGTTCGCGAACACCGGGGAGCTGTTTTTT. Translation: CASSFRWIRFANTGELFF.

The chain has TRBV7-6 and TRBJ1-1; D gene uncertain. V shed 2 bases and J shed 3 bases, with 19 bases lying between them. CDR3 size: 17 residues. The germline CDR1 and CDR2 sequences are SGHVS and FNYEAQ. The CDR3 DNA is TGTGCCAGCAGCTTATCTAGCAGCCTTCAGGCGGACACTGAAGCTTTCTTT. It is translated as CASSLSSSLQADTEAFF.

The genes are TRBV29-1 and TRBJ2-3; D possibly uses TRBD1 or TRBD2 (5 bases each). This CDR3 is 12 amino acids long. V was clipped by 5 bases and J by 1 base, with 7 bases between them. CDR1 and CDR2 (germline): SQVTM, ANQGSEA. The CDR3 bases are TGCAGCGTTCGGGGCCGCACAGATACGCAGTATTTT. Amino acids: CSVRGRTDTQYF.

The CDR3 coding sequence is TGCGCCAGCAGCCAAGATCGGACAGTAACCGGGGAGCTGTTTTTT. This codes for CASSQDRTVTGELFF. J is TRBJ2-2 and V is TRBV4-3, with D maybe TRBD1 (6 bases). Trimming removed 0 bases at V and 5 bases at J, with 10 bases between. The CDR3 runs to 15 residues. Germline V gene sequence: CDR1 LGHNA, CDR2 YSLEER.

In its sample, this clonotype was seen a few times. CDR3 nucleotides: TGTGCCAGCAGCTTGTTGGGACAGGGTTCTCGTGAAGCTTTCTTT. Protein: CASSLLGQGSREAFF. This sequence joins TRBV5-6 and TRBJ1-1; 9 bases line up with TRBD1. CDR3 length: 15 amino acids. Trimming took 1 base from V and 7 from J; bases not matched to a gene: 8. CDR1 is SGHDT, CDR2 YYEEEE, per germline.

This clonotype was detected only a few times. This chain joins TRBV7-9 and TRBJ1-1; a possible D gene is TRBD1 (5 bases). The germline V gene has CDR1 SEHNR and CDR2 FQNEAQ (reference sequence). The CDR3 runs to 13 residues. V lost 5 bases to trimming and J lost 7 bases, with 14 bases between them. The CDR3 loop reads CASSLGWGLEAFF. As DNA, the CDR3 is TGTGCCAGCAGCCTAGGGTGGGGCCTTGAAGCTTTCTTT.

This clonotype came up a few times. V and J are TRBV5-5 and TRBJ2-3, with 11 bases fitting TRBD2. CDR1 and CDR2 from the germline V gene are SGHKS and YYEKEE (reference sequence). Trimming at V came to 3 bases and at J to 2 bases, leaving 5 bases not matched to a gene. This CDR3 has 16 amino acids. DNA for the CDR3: TGTGCCAGCAGCTCCCGGGGACTAGCGGCCACAGATACGCAGTATTTT. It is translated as CASSSRGLAATDTQYF.

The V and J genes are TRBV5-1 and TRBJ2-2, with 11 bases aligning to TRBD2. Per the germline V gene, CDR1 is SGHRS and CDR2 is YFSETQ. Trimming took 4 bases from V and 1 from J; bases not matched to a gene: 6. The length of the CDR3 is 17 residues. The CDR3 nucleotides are TGCGCCAGCAGCCGCCTAGCGGGAGGCCTGAACACCGGGGAGCTGTTTTTT. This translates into CASSRLAGGLNTGELFF. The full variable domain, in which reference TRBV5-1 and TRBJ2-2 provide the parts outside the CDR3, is KAGVTQTPRYLIKTRGQQVTLSCSPISGHRSVSWYQQTPGQGLQFLFEYFSETQRNKGNFPGRFSGRQFSNSRSEMNVSTLELGDSALYLCASSRLAGGLNTGELFFGEGSRLTVL.